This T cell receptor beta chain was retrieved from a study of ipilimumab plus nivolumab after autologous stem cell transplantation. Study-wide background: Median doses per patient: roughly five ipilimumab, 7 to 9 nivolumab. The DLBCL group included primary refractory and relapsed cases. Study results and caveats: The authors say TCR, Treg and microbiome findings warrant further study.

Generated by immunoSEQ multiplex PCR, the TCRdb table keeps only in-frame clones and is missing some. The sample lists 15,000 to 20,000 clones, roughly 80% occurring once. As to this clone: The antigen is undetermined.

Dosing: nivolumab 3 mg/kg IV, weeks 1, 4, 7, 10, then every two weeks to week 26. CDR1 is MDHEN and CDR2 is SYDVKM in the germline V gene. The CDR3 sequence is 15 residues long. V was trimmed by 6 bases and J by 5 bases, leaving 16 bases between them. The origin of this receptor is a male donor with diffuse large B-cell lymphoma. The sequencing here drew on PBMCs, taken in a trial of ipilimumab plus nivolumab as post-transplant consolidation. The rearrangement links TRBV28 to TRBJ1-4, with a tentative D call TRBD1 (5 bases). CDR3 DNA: TGTGCCAGCAGATCCTCTCTGGGGGAGAATGAAAAACTGTTTTTT. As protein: CASRSSLGENEKLFF.